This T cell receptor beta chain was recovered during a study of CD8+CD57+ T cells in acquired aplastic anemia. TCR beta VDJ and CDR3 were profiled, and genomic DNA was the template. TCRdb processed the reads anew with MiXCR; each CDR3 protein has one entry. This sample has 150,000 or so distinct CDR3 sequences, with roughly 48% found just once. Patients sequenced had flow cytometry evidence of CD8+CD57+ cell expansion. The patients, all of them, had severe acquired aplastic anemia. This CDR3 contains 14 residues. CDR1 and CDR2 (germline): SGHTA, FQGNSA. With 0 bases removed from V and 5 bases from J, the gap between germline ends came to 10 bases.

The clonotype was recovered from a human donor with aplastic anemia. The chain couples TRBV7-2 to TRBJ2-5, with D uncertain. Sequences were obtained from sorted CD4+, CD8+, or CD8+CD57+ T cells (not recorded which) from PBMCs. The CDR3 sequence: CASSLAATRETQYF. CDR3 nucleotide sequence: TGTGCCAGCAGCTTAGCGGCCACCCGGGAGACCCAGTACTTC.